This entry features one T cell receptor beta chain sequence. The sample originates from a study of CD8 T cells in Susac syndrome. Blood CD8+ and CD4+ T cells underwent high-throughput TCR beta sequencing. The CD8+ and CD4+ T cells were isolated magnetically using a negative isolation approach, whereas the TEMRA cells were enriched by FACS. Reverse transcription of roughly 0.5 to 1 ug RNA used random hexamers. With immunoSEQ multiplex PCR, TCR beta CDR3 was amplified across 54 Vbeta and 13 Jbeta. Using its own MiXCR run on the immunoSEQ multiplex PCR reads, TCRdb lists one record per CDR3 protein. The profile shows some 200,000 distinct CDR3 sequences, 90% to 95% of them singletons. Germline V gene data show CDR1 as KGHDR and CDR2 as SFDVKD. This CDR3 is built from 16 residues. J gave up 7 bases and V 2 bases, and 5 bases lay outside the gene matches.

The sequence derives from a human donor with multiple sclerosis. The specimen sequenced was CD4+ T cells from PBMCs. The genes are TRBV24-1 and TRBJ2-2, with TRBD2 identical over 11 bases. The DNA of the CDR3 is TGTGCCACCAGTGATTATAGCGGGAGGGCAGTCGGGGAGCTGTTTTTT. Residues: CATSDYSGRAVGELFF.